This T cell receptor beta chain stems from a study of blood T cell repertoires in COVID-19. On the study more broadly: Some COVID-19 samples were acute and others convalescent; all came from the United States, Italy and Spain. The analysed material was cDNA or gDNA that came from T cells, B-cell-depleted T cells, or PBMCs.

The CDR3 runs 11 residues. Germline V gene data show CDR1 as DFQATT and CDR2 as SNEGSKA (reference sequence). Trimming took off 2 bases at V and 4 bases at J, with 5 bases between the two ends. Authors' processing steps: Reference gene primers were amplified, and this amplification served to estimate nucleated cell counts. Profiled with immunoSEQ multiplex PCR; TCRdb holds only in-frame clones, not every one. Clone size and the V and J calls come from that table; the DNA yielded D and trimming. The sample yields tens of thousands of clones, 65% to 85% seen once. The V and J genes are TRBV20-1 and TRBJ1-2; D might be TRBD1 (5 bases). The origin of this receptor is a man over 45 with active COVID-19. Sequencing input: peripheral blood. The CDR3 loop reads CSARQGYGYTF. CDR3 DNA: TGCAGTGCTAGACAGGGCTATGGCTACACCTTC.